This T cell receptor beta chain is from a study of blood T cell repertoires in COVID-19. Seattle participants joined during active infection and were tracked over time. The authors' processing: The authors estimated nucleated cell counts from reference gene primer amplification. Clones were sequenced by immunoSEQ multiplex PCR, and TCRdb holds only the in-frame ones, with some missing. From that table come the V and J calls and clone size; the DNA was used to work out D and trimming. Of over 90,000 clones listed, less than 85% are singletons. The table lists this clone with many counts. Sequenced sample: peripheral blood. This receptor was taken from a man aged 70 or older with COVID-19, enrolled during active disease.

The CDR3 DNA is TGTGCCAGCGGTACAGGGGGGTATGAAAAACTGTTTTTT. Its protein is CASGTGGYEKLFF. This chain uses TRBV5-8 with TRBJ1-4; TRBD1 matches 8 bases. V was pared by 7 bases and J by 6 bases, with 5 bases of the junction left unmatched. Germline CDR1 SGHTS, CDR2 YDEGEE. This CDR3 contains 13 residues. Variable domain in full (rest from reference TRBV5-8 and TRBJ1-4): EAGVTQSPTHLIKTRGQQATLRCSPISGHTSVYWYQQALGLGLQFLLWYDEGEERNRGNFPPRFSGRQFPNYSSELNVNALELEDSALYLCASGTGGYEKLFFGSGTQLSVL.